This TCR beta chain appears in the sequencing data of a study of T cell changes during pregnancy in multiple sclerosis (dated by TCRdb to between 2018 and 2021). Study-wide context: The study examined how the T cell repertoire changed over the course of pregnancy in women with multiple sclerosis.

Receptor amplification or capture employed the immunoSEQ multiplex PCR assay. The clones in this table, taken by TCRdb from immuneACCESS, are in-frame only. Not every clone is retained; where verified, under half of the shortfall comes from an unresolved V gene, and the cause of the rest is unknown. A total of some 80,000 clones appear in this sample, roughly 92% of them only once. Of the sample, 2.5% to 3% is held by the ten largest clones. The cysteine opens and the phenylalanine closes a CDR3 of 16 amino acids. The only DNA kept is the CDR3, 48 bases in frame from the first base. For this chain, trimming is 4 bases at the V end and 2 bases at the J end, and the number of junction bases without a gene match is 4. CDR1 is given as SGHRS and CDR2 as YFSETQ, both from the germline V gene. This clone has only one observation. Its antigen target is currently unknown. The input lacks base qualities; no much larger clone sits a single base away.

The starting material was peripheral blood, obtained in the first trimester of pregnancy. Here the chain combines TRBV5-1 and TRBJ2-3, with 13 middle bases fitting TRBD2. The source is a female donor with multiple sclerosis, enrolled in a pregnancy study. CDR3 reads: CASSPGLAGDTDTQYF. The DNA reads as follows: TGCGCCAGCAGCCCCGGACTAGCGGGAGACACAGATACGCAGTATTTT.